The 12 T cell receptor beta chains listed next were all sequenced from one sample in a study of blood T cell repertoires in COVID-19 (dated by TCRdb to the early 2020s). Library preparation used the immunoSEQ multiplex PCR assay. TCRdb obtained this table from immuneACCESS and retained in-frame rearrangements with V and J assigned. These tables miss some clones; where compared with another copy, unresolved V genes account for less than half of the shortfall, and the remainder is unexplained. This sample has 250,000 to 300,000 clones in its table, and approximately 88% of those were observed once. 5.5% to 8.5% of the sample is held by the ten biggest clonotypes. What was sequenced was peripheral blood. These receptors originate from a woman in her thirties who had recovered from COVID-19.

V gene TRBV7-9 combines with J gene TRBJ2-7; 7 bases align to TRBD2. Germline CDR1 and CDR2: SEHNR and FQNEAQ (reference sequence). Trimming cost V 2 bases and J 4 bases; bases outside gene matches: 11. The CDR3 extends over 16 amino acids. The CDR3: CASSLISPGRRYEQYF. In DNA, the CDR3 is TGTGCCAGCAGCTTAATCTCGCCCGGGAGGAGGTACGAGCAGTACTTC.

The chain couples TRBV5-6 to TRBJ2-7; possible D gene TRBD2, 5 bases. Trimming took off 3 bases at V and 12 bases at J, with 19 bases between the two ends. From germline, CDR1 is SGHDT and CDR2 YYEEEE. CDR3 length: 13 amino acids. CDR3 nucleotide sequence: TGTGCCAGCAGCTCAGGAACAGCGGCGGACCTGTACTTC. It specifies CASSSGTAADLYF.

This clone was seen just once. The rearrangement joins TRBV27 to TRBJ1-5; TRBD1 aligns across 7 bases. The ends lost 9 bases at V and 5 bases at J; junction bases unmatched: 7. Germline-derived CDR1 and CDR2 are MNHEY and SMNVEV (reference sequence). The CDR3 sequence is 13 residues long. CDR3 nucleotides: TGTGCCAGTCGTCGGGACAGATATCAGCCCCAGCATTTT. It is translated as CASRRDRYQPQHF.

A word on this clone: Other DNA sequences from this sample encode an identical CDR3 as well. The rearrangement uses TRBV5-4 and TRBJ2-7; unclear D gene. Trimming pared 4 bases from V and 2 bases from J, leaving 16 bases between. Looked up from germline, CDR1 is SGHNT and CDR2 is YYREEE (reference sequence). This CDR3 has 15 amino acids. This chain's CDR3 is CASSPPRAEPYEQYF. DNA for the CDR3: TGTGCCAGCAGCCCGCCCCGTGCAGAACCCTACGAGCAGTACTTC.

The chain has TRBV10-3 and TRBJ1-1; D gene unclear. Germline-derived CDR1 and CDR2 are ENHRY and SYGVKD. The CDR3 runs to 17 residues. V was pared by 2 bases and J by 6 bases, with 22 bases between. The chain's CDR3 is CAISEPGVTAGRPEAFF. In DNA form, the CDR3 reads TGTGCCATCAGTGAGCCCGGGGTGACGGCCGGGCGTCCTGAAGCTTTCTTT.

This rearrangement joins TRBV6-2 or TRBV6-3 to TRBJ1-5; 7 bases match TRBD1. The J segment lost 4 bases and the V segment lost 5 bases, leaving 14 bases of the junction unmatched. The V gene's germline CDR1 is MNHEY and CDR2 SVGEGT. The CDR3 has 17 residues. The CDR3 DNA is TGTGCCAGCAGTGCCAGACAGGGCTGGGGTGGGAATCAGCCCCAGCATTTT. Residues: CASSARQGWGGNQPQHF.

This chain uses TRBV15 with TRBJ1-5, with D maybe TRBD1 (6 bases). The length of the CDR3 is 18 residues. V was cut by 1 base and J by 0 bases, with 16 bases left in between. CDR1 and CDR2 from the germline V gene are LNHNV and YYDKDF (reference sequence). CDR3 in DNA: TGTGCCACCAGCAGAGGGCGGGGGGGACAATATAGCAATCAGCCCCAGCATTTT. This encodes CATSRGRGGQYSNQPQHF.

In the case of this clone: Sequence at one end of the junction differs from germline and may be a read error. The chain joins TRBV5-5 to TRBJ1-4; perhaps TRBD1 as D (6 bases). Germline V gene lookup returns CDR1 SGHKS and CDR2 YYEKEE (reference sequence). The CDR3 extends over 16 amino acids. The CDR3 loop reads CASRLGSRGEDEKLFF. The DNA for the CDR3 is TGTGCCAGCAGGTTGGGGTCCAGGGGAGAAGATGAAAAACTGTTTTTT.

The gene calls are TRBV7-2 and TRBJ2-4; 7 positions match TRBD1. CDR3 length: 14 amino acids. The V segment lost 0 bases and the J segment 7 bases; nucleotides outside the gene matches: 3. Germline-derived CDR1 and CDR2 are SGHTA and FQGNSA. CDR3 protein: CASSLADRRNIQYF. The CDR3 coding sequence is TGTGCCAGCAGCTTAGCGGACAGGCGGAACATTCAGTACTTC. The entire variable domain, with the rest obtained from reference TRBV7-2 and TRBJ2-4, is as follows: GAGVSQSPSNKVTEKGKDVELRCDPISGHTALYWYRQSLGQGLEFLIYFQGNSAPDKSGLPSDRFSAERTGGSVSTLTIQRTQQEDSAVYLCASSLADRRNIQYFGAGTRLSVL.

In nucleotides, the CDR3 is TGTGCCAGCAGCTCCCCTCAGGGTCGTCGCAATCAGCCCCAGCATTTT. Amino acid sequence: CASSSPQGRRNQPQHF. V usage is TRBV7-2 and J usage is TRBJ1-5, with a possible D match to TRBD1 (5 bases). V was cut by 4 bases and J by 2 bases, with 15 bases left in between. Germline values: CDR1 SGHTA, CDR2 FQGNSA. This CDR3 spans 16 amino acids.

The CDR3 loop reads CASRERGQNYGYTF. DNA for the CDR3: TGTGCCAGCAGAGAGAGGGGACAAAACTATGGCTACACCTTC. The V call is TRBV6-5, the J call TRBJ1-2; maybe TRBD1 (6 bases). Trimming removed 6 bases at V and 2 bases at J, with 13 bases between. The CDR3 sequence is 14 residues long. Germline lookup yields CDR1 MNHEY and CDR2 SVGAGI.

This clone has only one observation. The chain is built from TRBV7-2 and TRBJ2-1; TRBD2 aligns across 8 bases. The CDR3 has 16 amino acids. Germline lookup yields CDR1 SGHTA and CDR2 FQGNSA. V lost 8 bases to trimming and J lost 0 bases; unmatched junction nucleotides: 9. The CDR3 reads CASHSAGTSSYNEQFF. CDR3 sequence (DNA): TGTGCCAGCCACTCCGCCGGGACTAGCTCCTACAATGAGCAGTTCTTC.